The present T cell receptor beta chain was sequenced within a study of T cell responses to AZD1222 COVID-19 vaccine. V gave up 4 bases and J gave up 3 bases, with 16 bases separating them. The CDR3 runs to 14 residues. Germline V gene lookup returns CDR1 GTSNPN and CDR2 SVGIG (reference sequence). A word on this clone: The antigen remains unidentified.

Study-level results: Clonal diversity may have been underestimated, and the donors were mostly white British, with more females than males. Repertoire collection took place solely once the T cell response had peaked.

This table comes from immunoSEQ multiplex PCR, and its TCRdb copy is limited to in-frame clones, with some not included. The table lists 160,000 or so clones, 90% to 95% of them singletons. This chain uses TRBV30 with TRBJ2-7; D not certain. The sequence derives from an adult who received the AZD1222 COVID-19 vaccine. The sample consisted of peripheral blood, taken 28 days after the second AZD1222 dose. In DNA form, the CDR3 reads TGTGCCTGGAAAAGAGGATACTCCGTCTACGAGCAGTACTTC. Protein sequence: CAWKRGYSVYEQYF.